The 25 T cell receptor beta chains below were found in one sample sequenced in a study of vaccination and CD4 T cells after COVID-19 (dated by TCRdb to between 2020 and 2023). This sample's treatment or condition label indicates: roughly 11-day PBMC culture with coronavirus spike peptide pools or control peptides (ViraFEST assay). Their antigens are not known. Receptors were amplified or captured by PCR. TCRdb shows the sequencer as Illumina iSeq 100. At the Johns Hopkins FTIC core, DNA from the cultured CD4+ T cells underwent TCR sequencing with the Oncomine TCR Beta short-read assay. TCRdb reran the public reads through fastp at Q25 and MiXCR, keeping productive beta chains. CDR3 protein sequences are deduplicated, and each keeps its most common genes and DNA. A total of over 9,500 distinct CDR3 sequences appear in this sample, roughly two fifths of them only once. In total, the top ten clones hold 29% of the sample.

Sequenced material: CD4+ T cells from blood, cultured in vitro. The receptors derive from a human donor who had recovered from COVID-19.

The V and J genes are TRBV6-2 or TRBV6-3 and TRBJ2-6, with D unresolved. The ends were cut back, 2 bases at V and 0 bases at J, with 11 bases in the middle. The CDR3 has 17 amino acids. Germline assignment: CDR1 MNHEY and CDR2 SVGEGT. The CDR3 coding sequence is TGTGCCAGCAGTTACCCGAGACATCGCTCTGGGGCCAACGTCCTGACTTTC. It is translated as CASSYPRHRSGANVLTF.

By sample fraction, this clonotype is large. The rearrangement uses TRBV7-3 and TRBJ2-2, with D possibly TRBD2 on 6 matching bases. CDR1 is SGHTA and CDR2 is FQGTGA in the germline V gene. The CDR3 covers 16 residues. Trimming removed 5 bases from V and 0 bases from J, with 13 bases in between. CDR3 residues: CASSRGGRSNTGELFF. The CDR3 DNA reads TGTGCCAGCAGCCGCGGAGGGCGGTCGAACACCGGGGAGCTGTTTTTT.

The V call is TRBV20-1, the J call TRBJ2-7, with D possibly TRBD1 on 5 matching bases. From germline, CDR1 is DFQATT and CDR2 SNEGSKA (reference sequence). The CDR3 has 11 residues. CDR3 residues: CSWTSSYEQYF. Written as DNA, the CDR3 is TGCAGCTGGACAAGCTCCTACGAGCAGTACTTC.

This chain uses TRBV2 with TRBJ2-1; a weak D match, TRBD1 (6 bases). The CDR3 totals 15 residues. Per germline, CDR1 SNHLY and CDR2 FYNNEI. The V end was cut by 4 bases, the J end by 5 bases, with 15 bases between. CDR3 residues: CASSGMGASDNEQFF. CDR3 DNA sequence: TGTGCCAGCAGTGGGATGGGGGCGTCAGACAATGAGCAGTTCTTC.

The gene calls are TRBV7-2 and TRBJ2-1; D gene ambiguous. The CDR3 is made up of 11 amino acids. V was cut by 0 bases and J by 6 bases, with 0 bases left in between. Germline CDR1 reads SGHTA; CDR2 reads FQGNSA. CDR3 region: CASSLANEQFF. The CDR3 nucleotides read TGTGCCAGCAGCTTAGCCAATGAGCAGTTCTTC.

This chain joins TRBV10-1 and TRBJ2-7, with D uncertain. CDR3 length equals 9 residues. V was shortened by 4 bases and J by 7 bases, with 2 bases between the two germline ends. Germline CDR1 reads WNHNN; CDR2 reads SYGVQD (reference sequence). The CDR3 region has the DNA TGCGCCAGCAGTGGGGAGCAGTACTTC. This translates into CASSGEQYF.

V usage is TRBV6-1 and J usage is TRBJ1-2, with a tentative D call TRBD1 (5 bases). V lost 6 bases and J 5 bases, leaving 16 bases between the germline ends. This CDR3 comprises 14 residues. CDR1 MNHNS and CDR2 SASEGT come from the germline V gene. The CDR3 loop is CASSLTGADYGYTF. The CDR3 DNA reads TGTGCCAGCAGCCTCACAGGCGCCGATTATGGCTACACCTTC.

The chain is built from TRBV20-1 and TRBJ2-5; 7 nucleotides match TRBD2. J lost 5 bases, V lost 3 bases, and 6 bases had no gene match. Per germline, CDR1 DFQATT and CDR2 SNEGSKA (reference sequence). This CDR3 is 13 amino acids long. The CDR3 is CSARRGGPETQYF. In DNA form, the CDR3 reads TGCAGTGCTAGGCGCGGGGGTCCTGAGACCCAGTACTTC.

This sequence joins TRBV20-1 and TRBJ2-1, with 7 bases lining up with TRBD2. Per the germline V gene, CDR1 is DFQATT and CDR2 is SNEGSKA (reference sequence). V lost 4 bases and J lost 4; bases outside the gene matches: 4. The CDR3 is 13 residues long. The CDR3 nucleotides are TGCAGTGCTAATGAGCGGGGATACAATGAGCAGTTCTTC. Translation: CSANERGYNEQFF.

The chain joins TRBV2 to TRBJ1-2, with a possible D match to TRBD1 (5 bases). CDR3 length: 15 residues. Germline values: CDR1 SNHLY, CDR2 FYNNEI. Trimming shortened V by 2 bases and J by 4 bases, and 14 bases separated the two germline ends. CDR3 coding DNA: TGTGCCAGCAGTGAAAGTCCAGGGTCGATCTATGGCTACACCTTC. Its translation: CASSESPGSIYGYTF.

This CDR3 is CASSDPLAGGPSNEQFF. Written as DNA, the CDR3 is TGCGCCAGCAGTGATCCTCTAGCGGGAGGGCCAAGCAATGAGCAGTTCTTC. This chain connects TRBV10-1 to TRBJ2-1, with 12 bases fitting TRBD2. CDR1 and CDR2 (germline): WNHNN, SYGVQD (reference sequence). The CDR3 has 17 residues. With 3 bases clipped from V and 6 bases from J, the junction kept 9 bases outside the gene matches.

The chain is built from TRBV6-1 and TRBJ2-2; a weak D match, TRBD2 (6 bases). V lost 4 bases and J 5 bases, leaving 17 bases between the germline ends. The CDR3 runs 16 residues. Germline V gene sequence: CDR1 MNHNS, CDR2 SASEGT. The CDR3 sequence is CASSARSGTGTGELFF. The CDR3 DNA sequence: TGTGCCAGCAGTGCCCGATCCGGGACTGGGACCGGGGAGCTGTTTTTT.

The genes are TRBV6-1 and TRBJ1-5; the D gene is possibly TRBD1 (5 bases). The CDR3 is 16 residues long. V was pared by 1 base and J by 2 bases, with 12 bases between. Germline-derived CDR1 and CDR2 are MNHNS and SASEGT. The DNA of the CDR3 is TGTGCCAGCAGTGAAGTGGGGGGGTCGGGCAATCAGCCCCAGCATTTT. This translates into CASSEVGGSGNQPQHF.

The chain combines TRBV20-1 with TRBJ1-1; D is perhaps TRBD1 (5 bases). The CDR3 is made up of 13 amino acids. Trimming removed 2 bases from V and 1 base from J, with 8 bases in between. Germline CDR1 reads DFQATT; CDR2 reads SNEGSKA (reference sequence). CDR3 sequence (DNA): TGCAGTGCTAGAAGGGGCCCGAACACTGAAGCTTTCTTT. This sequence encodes CSARRGPNTEAFF.

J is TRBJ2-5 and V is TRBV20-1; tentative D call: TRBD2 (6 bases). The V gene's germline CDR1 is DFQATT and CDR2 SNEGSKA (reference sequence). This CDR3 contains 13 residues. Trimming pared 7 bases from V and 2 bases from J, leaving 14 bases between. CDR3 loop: CSGTGEPQETQYF. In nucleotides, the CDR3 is TGCAGTGGTACGGGGGAACCACAAGAGACCCAGTACTTC.

For the CDR3, the DNA is TGCAGCGTTCAATACTCCCCTAGCGGGAGGATAAGCTACAATGAGCAGTTCTTC. It yields the protein CSVQYSPSGRISYNEQFF. The chain combines TRBV29-1 with TRBJ2-1; 11 positions match TRBD2. V was clipped by 5 bases and J by 3 bases; unmatched bases: 15. The V gene's germline CDR1 is SQVTM and CDR2 ANQGSEA. This CDR3 has 18 residues.

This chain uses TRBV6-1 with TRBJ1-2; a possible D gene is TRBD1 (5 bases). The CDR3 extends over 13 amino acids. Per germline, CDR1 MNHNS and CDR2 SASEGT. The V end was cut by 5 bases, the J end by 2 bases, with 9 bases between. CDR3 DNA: TGTGCCAGCAGTCAGACAGCAAACTATGGCTACACCTTC. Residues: CASSQTANYGYTF.

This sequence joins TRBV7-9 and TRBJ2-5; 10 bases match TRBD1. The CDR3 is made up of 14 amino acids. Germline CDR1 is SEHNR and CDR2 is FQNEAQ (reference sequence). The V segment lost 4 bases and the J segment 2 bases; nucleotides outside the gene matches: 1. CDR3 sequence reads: CASSWTGGQETQYF. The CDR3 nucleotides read TGTGCCAGCAGCTGGACAGGGGGTCAAGAGACCCAGTACTTC. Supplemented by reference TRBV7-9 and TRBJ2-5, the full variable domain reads DTGVSQNPRHKITKRGQNVTFRCDPISEHNRLYWYRQTLGQGPEFLTYFQNEAQLEKSRLLSDRFSAERPKGSFSTLEIQRTEQGDSAMYLCASSWTGGQETQYFGPGTRLLVL.

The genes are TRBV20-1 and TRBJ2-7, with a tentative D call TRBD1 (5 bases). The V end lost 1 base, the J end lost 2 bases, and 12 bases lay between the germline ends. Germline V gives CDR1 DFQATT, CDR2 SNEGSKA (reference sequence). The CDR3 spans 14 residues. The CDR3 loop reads CSARGSTGTYEQYF. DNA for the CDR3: TGCAGTGCTAGAGGCTCAACAGGTACCTACGAGCAGTACTTC.

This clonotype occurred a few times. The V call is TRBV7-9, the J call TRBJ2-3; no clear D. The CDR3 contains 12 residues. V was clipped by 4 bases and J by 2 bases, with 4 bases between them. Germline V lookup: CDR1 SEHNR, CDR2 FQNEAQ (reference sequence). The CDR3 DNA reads TGTGCCAGCAGCTCGAACACAGATACGCAGTATTTT. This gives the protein CASSSNTDTQYF. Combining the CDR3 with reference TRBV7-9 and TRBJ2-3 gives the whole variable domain DTGVSQNPRHKITKRGQNVTFRCDPISEHNRLYWYRQTLGQGPEFLTYFQNEAQLEKSRLLSDRFSAERPKGSFSTLEIQRTEQGDSAMYLCASSSNTDTQYFGPGTRLTVL.

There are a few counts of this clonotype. The CDR3 coding sequence is TGTGCCAGCAGCCTACAGGGGTCTACTGGCTACACCTTC. Its protein product is CASSLQGSTGYTF. The J gene is TRBJ1-2, the V gene TRBV7-8; 7 positions agree with TRBD1. The CDR3 length is 13 residues. Losses at the gene ends were 5 bases for V and 7 bases for J; bases not matched to a gene: 7. Germline V lookup: CDR1 SGHVS, CDR2 FQNEAQ. The variable domain in full, with the rest retrieved from reference TRBV7-8 and TRBJ1-2, is GAGVSQSPRYKVAKRGQDVALRCDPISGHVSLFWYQQALGQGPEFLTYFQNEAQLDKSGLPSDRFFAERPEGSVSTLKIQRTQQEDSAVYLCASSLQGSTGYTFGSGTRLTVV.

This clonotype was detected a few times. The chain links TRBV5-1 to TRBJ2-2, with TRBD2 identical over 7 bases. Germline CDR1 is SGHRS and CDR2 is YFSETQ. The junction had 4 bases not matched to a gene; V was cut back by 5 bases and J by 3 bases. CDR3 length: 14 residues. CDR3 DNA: TGCGCCAGCAGGCGGGGGTCACACACCGGGGAGCTGTTTTTT. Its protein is CASRRGSHTGELFF.

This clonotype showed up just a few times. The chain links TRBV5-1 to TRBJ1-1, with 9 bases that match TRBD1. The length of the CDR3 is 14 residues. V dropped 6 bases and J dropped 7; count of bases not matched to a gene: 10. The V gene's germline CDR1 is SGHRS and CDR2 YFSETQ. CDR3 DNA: TGCGCCAGCACCCCCAACAGGGGGCGGAATGAAGCTTTCTTT. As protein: CASTPNRGRNEAFF.

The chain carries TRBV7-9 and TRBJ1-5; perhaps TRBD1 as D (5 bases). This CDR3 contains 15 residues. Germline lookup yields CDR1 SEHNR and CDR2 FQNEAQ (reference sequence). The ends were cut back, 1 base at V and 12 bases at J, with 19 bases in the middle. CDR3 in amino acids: CASSLEGGTVVVQHF. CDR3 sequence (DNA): TGTGCCAGCAGCTTAGAGGGCGGGACCGTTGTAGTCCAGCATTTT.

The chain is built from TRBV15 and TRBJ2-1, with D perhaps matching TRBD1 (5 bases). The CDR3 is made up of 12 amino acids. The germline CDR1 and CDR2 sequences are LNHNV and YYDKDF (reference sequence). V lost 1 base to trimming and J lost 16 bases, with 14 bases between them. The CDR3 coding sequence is TGTGCCACCAGCAGAGCCAGGGTTGGGCAATTCTTC. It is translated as CATSRARVGQFF. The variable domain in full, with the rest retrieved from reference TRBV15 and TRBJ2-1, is DAMVIQNPRYQVTQFGKPVTLSCSQTLNHNVMYWYQQKSSQAPKLLFHYYDKDFNNEADTPDNFQSRRPNTSFCFLDIRSPGLGDTAMYLCATSRARVGQFFGPGTRLTVL.